This TCR beta chain was documented in a study of CD8+ T cells in alopecia areata. The CDR3 length is 15 residues. Treatment meaning: oral pan-JAK inhibitor, 5-10 mg twice daily. cDNA reverse transcribed from extracted RNA served as the sequencing template. Generated by immunoSEQ multiplex PCR, the TCRdb table keeps only in-frame clones and is missing some. The sample carries some 120,000 clones, approximately 60% recorded once. Study-wide points: In lesional scalp, particularly from alopecia totalis/universalis, clonality was higher than in normal scalp.

A word on this clone: What it binds is unknown.

V usage is TRBV21-1 and J usage is TRBJ2-7; the table's D call of TRBD1 was not tested on the DNA. TRBV21-1 is marked as a pseudogene. The sample was CD4+ T cells sorted from blood, taken at week 4, from a patient treated with tofacitinib. The source is a human donor with alopecia areata. The CDR3 DNA reads as TGTGCCAGCAGTGCTCAGGGGTCGGGCTCCTACGAGCAGTACTTC. Protein product: CASSAQGSGSYEQYF.